This T cell receptor (beta chain) was recorded in a study of T cell responses to AZD1222 COVID-19 vaccine. Findings of the study overall: The CD4 TCRs associated with vaccination extended across spike and predominated at 160-218 and 743-854. Vaccination with two AZD1222 doses was followed by a rise in Spike-specific TCR breadth and depth.

Note on this clone: Its antigen is unidentified.

Repertoires were generated with immunoSEQ multiplex PCR, while TCRdb's copy carries only in-frame clones and drops some. The sample carries 130,000 or so clones, around 89% recorded once. Germline V gene sequence: CDR1 LGHDT, CDR2 YNNKEL (reference sequence). This CDR3 region has 15 residues. The trim removed 3 bases at V and 1 base at J, leaving 4 bases unmatched. This receptor was taken from an adult in good health. The sample consisted of peripheral blood, taken on day 0 of MenACWY control vaccination. The chain couples TRBV3-1 (or the pseudogene TRBV3-2) to TRBJ1-1; 8 bases are shared with TRBD1. CDR3 nucleotide sequence: TGTGCCAGCAGCCATTCTGACAGGGGGAACACTGAAGCTTTCTTT. Amino acid sequence: CASSHSDRGNTEAFF.